This entry is about one TCR beta chain. Libraries were prepared by immunoSEQ multiplex PCR; TCRdb keeps only in-frame clonotypes and omits some of them. The repertoire has roughly 2.4 million clones, almost 96% of them found once; the top ten carry 0.13%. This record comes from a study of shared clonotypes between healthy human individuals. The ends were cut back, 4 bases at V and 4 bases at J, with 8 bases in the middle. The CDR3 is 12 amino acids. CDR1 is MDHEN and CDR2 is SYDVKM in the germline V gene. The clonotype comes from a man aged 18 to 30 in good health. The genes are TRBV28 and TRBJ2-7; D ambiguous. The sample comprised naive CD4+ T cells sorted from blood. As for subset: CD45RA+ positively selected. The chain's CDR3 is CASSSEGYEQYF. The CDR3 DNA reads TGTGCCAGCAGTTCAGAAGGGTACGAGCAGTACTTC.